A single sample is the source of the 5 T cell receptor beta chains below, sequenced in a study of blood T cell repertoires in COVID-19. Generated by immunoSEQ multiplex PCR, the TCRdb table keeps only in-frame clones and is missing some. The data show 120,000 to 150,000 clones, with 75% to 90% seen just once and roughly 35% held by the top ten. The sequenced material came from peripheral blood. These receptors came from a middle-aged man who had recovered from COVID-19.

The chain is built from TRBV3-1 (or the pseudogene TRBV3-2) and TRBJ1-2; D gene unclear. Germline V gene data show CDR1 as LGHDT and CDR2 as YNNKEL (reference sequence). The CDR3 spans 15 residues. Trimming stripped 0 bases from V and 2 bases from J, with 10 bases between. As DNA, the CDR3 is TGTGCCAGCAGCCAAGATCCCGACAAAAACTATGGCTACACCTTC. This sequence encodes CASSQDPDKNYGYTF.

The chain couples TRBV18 to TRBJ1-1; 7 positions match TRBD1. CDR3 length: 12 residues. V shed 2 bases and J 6 bases; nucleotides not matched to a gene: 0. Germline V lookup: CDR1 KGHSH, CDR2 LQKENI. The CDR3 loop is CASSPGQAEAFF. CDR3 DNA sequence: TGTGCCAGCTCACCAGGACAGGCTGAAGCTTTCTTT.

The rearrangement joins TRBV27 to TRBJ2-7; TRBD2 might be the D (6 bases). The CDR3 totals 15 residues. The germline V gene encodes CDR1 MNHEY and CDR2 SMNVEV (reference sequence). Trimming removed 1 base at V and 2 bases at J, with 12 bases between. The CDR3, as DNA: TGTGCCAGCAGTTTATTTTCACGGGGGACCTACGAGCAGTACTTC. It codes for CASSLFSRGTYEQYF.

V and J are TRBV5-5 and TRBJ2-1; 8 bases are a match to TRBD1. This CDR3 has 15 residues. Germline V lookup: CDR1 SGHKS, CDR2 YYEKEE (reference sequence). J gave up 6 bases and V 3 bases, and 8 bases lay outside the gene matches. The CDR3 DNA follows: TGTGCCAGCAGCTCACGGGACAGGACCCTCAATGAGCAGTTCTTC. It encodes CASSSRDRTLNEQFF. Full variable domain (outside the CDR3, taken from reference TRBV5-5 and TRBJ2-1): DAGVTQSPTHLIKTRGQQVTLRCSPISGHKSVSWYQQVLGQGPQFIFQYYEKEERGRGNFPDRFSARQFPNYSSELNVNALLLGDSALYLCASSSRDRTLNEQFFGPGTRLTVL.

Regarding this clone: One end of the junction varies from germline; a read error may be responsible. The chain recombines TRBV6-1 with TRBJ2-7; possible D gene TRBD1, 5 bases. The CDR3 runs 14 residues. Germline values: CDR1 MNHNS, CDR2 SASEGT. The CDR3 DNA reads as TGTGCCAGCAGAGAAGAAACAGGTATCTACGAGCAGTACTTC. It codes for CASREETGIYEQYF.